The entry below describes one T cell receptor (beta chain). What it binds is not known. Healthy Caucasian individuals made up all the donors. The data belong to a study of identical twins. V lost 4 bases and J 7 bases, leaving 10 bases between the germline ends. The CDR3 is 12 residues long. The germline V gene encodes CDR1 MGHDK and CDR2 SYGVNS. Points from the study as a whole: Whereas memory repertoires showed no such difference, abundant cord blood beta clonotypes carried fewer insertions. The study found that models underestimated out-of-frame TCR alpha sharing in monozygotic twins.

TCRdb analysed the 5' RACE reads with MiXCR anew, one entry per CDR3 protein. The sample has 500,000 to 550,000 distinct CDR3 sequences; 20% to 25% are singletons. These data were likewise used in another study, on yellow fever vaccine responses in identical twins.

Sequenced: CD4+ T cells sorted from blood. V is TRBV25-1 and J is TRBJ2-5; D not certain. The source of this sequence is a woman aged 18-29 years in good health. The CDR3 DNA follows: TGTGCCAGCAGTGTCAAAACTGGGACCCAGTACTTC. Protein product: CASSVKTGTQYF.